This T cell receptor beta chain was observed in a study of T cell responses to AZD1222 COVID-19 vaccine. Sequencing was performed with immunoSEQ multiplex PCR; in TCRdb, only in-frame clones are kept and a portion is missing. This sample has about 110,000 clones, with around nine tenths found just once. The germline V gene encodes CDR1 LNHNV and CDR2 YYDKDF (reference sequence). The CDR3 is 21 amino acids. J was trimmed by 0 bases and V by 0 bases; bases with no gene match: 13. This sequence originates from an adult who received the AZD1222 COVID-19 vaccine. The V gene is TRBV15, the J gene TRBJ2-4; 11 bases line up with TRBD2. The source was peripheral blood, collected 28 days after the second AZD1222 dose. This CDR3 reads CATSRDRRTSGGLLAKNIQYF. The DNA of the CDR3 is TGTGCCACCAGCAGAGATAGGCGAACTAGCGGGGGCCTCCTAGCCAAAAACATTCAGTACTTC.